The present T cell receptor beta chain was sequenced within a study of blood T cell repertoires in COVID-19. The germline V and J ends were trimmed by 5 bases and 4 bases, with 15 bases remaining between them. Germline loops: CDR1 LNHDA, CDR2 SQIVND (reference sequence). The CDR3 loop spans 15 amino acids. Sequencing was performed with immunoSEQ multiplex PCR; in TCRdb, only in-frame clones are kept and a portion is missing. The table shows about 170,000 clones, with about 80% occurring only once. This TCR came from a middle-aged woman with COVID-19, enrolled during active disease. The sample consisted of peripheral blood. The genes are TRBV19 and TRBJ2-1; tentatively, D is TRBD2 (7 bases). DNA of the CDR3: TGTGCCAGTAGTGCTAGAGCGGGGACATACAATGAGCAGTTCTTC. Translating it yields CASSARAGTYNEQFF.